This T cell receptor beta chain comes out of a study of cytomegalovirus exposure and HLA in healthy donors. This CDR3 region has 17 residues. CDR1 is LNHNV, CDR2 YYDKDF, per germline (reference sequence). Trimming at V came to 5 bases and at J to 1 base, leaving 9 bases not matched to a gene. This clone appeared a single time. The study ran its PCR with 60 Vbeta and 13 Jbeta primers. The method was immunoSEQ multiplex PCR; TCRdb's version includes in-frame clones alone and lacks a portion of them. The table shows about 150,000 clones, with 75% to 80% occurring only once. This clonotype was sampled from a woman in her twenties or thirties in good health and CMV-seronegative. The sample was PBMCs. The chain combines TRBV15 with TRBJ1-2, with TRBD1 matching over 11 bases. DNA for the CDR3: TGTGCCACCAGCCTAAGGACAGGGGGCCCTCTTAACTATGGCTACACCTTC. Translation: CATSLRTGGPLNYGYTF.